The 20 T cell receptor beta chains below all came from one sample that was sequenced in a study of T cells after yellow fever vaccination. Each CDR3 protein is one row after TCRdb ran MiXCR on the 5' RACE reads. The data show under 400,000 distinct CDR3 sequences, approximately 12% seen once. The source was CD4+ T cells sorted from PBMCs, collected 15 days after the yellow fever booster vaccination. These receptors all come from a man younger than 30 who received the YFV17D yellow fever vaccine.

This clonotype was counted ten times or more. CDR3 DNA sequence: TGCGCCAGCAGCCAAGGAAGGAACACCGGGGAGCTGTTTTTT. This translates into CASSQGRNTGELFF. The genes are TRBV4-3 and TRBJ2-2; D not resolved. The germline V gene encodes CDR1 LGHNA and CDR2 YSLEER. V lost 1 base and J lost 1, with 4 bases in between. The CDR3 spans 14 residues.

A few counts support this clonotype. The chain couples TRBV7-2 to TRBJ1-5, with D possibly being TRBD1 (6 bases). The CDR3 has 15 amino acids. Trimming took off 3 bases at V and 9 bases at J, with 18 bases between the two ends. In germline, CDR1 is SGHTA, CDR2 FQGNSA. CDR3 nucleotide sequence: TGTGCCAGCAGCTTGGAGTGGACAGACAAAACGCCCCAGCATTTT. It yields the protein CASSLEWTDKTPQHF.

This clonotype was counted a few times. The gene calls are TRBV3-1 and TRBJ2-7, with TRBD2 matching over 8 bases. The germline gives CDR1 LGHDT, CDR2 YNNKEL (reference sequence). V lost 3 bases, J lost 5 bases, and 12 bases stayed unmatched. The CDR3 totals 16 residues. Written as DNA, the CDR3 is TGTGCCAGCAGCCAGCGTTCCAGCGGGGGCGGGAACGAGCAGTACGTC. Residues: CASSQRSSGGGNEQYV.

The chain combines TRBV18 with TRBJ2-5, with D tentatively TRBD2 (6 bases). V shed 3 bases and J shed 9 bases, with 17 bases lying between them. The length of the CDR3 is 14 residues. Per the germline V gene, CDR1 is KGHSH and CDR2 is LQKENI. CDR3 sequence: CASSPWPTRESQYF. CDR3 DNA sequence: TGTGCCAGCTCACCTTGGCCAACTCGGGAGTCCCAGTACTTC.

The chain uses TRBV20-1 and TRBJ2-3; D ambiguous. Germline V CDR1 and CDR2: DFQATT, SNEGSKA (reference sequence). CDR3 length: 11 amino acids. V lost 3 bases and J 5 bases, leaving 6 bases between the germline ends. DNA for the CDR3: TGCAGTGCTAGGGGAATAGATACGCAGTATTTT. Its protein product is CSARGIDTQYF.

This chain uses TRBV7-6 with TRBJ2-3; D is uncertain. The V and J ends lost 5 bases and 5 bases respectively, with 17 bases between them. The CDR3 is 15 residues long. Germline-derived CDR1 and CDR2 are SGHVS and FNYEAQ. CDR3 in DNA: TGTGCCAGCAGCCCATCAAGGGCCCCAGGAGATACGCAGTATTTT. Translated, it gives CASSPSRAPGDTQYF. The full variable domain, completed using reference TRBV7-6 and TRBJ2-3, is GAGVSQSPRYKVTKRGQDVALRCDPISGHVSLYWYRQALGQGPEFLTYFNYEAQQDKSGLPNDRFSAERPEGSISTLTIQRTEQRDSAMYRCASSPSRAPGDTQYFGPGTRLTVL.

CDR3 sequence reads: CASCKGGQGLENEQFF. DNA of the CDR3: TGTGCCAGCTGTAAGGGGGGACAGGGGTTGGAGAATGAGCAGTTCTTC. The chain links TRBV6-1 to TRBJ2-1; TRBD1 aligns across 10 bases. The CDR3 spans 16 residues. V was clipped by 8 bases and J by 7 bases; unmatched bases: 14. The V gene's germline CDR1 is MNHNS and CDR2 SASEGT.

This clonotype turned up a few times. This chain connects TRBV3-1 to TRBJ2-1, with D possibly TRBD2 on 6 matching bases. Per germline, CDR1 LGHDT and CDR2 YNNKEL (reference sequence). This CDR3 has 14 residues. V lost 1 base, J lost 8 bases, and 12 bases lay in between. The CDR3 loop is CASSQVSGVDEQFF. The CDR3 DNA is TGTGCCAGCAGCCAAGTCTCGGGGGTCGATGAGCAGTTCTTC.

The rearrangement uses TRBV6-5 and TRBJ1-6; D unclear. CDR1 is MNHEY, CDR2 SVGAGI, per germline. The V and J ends lost 0 bases and 9 bases respectively, with 12 bases between them. The CDR3 has 15 residues. The CDR3 bases are TGTGCCAGCAGTTACTCAGAGGGTATGGGTTCACCCCTCCACTTT. As protein: CASSYSEGMGSPLHF.

This chain links TRBV18 with TRBJ2-7; 7 nucleotides agree with TRBD2. Germline-derived CDR1 and CDR2 are KGHSH and LQKENI. This CDR3 is 16 amino acids long. Germline trimming cut 1 base from V and 3 bases from J; bases unmatched to any gene: 9. The chain's CDR3 is CASSPQNSGRSYEQYV. The CDR3 DNA is TGTGCCAGCTCACCACAGAATAGCGGGCGGAGCTACGAGCAGTACGTC.

This clonotype was detected only a few times. This chain uses TRBV4-3 with TRBJ2-1, with 9 bases matching TRBD2. Germline CDR1 and CDR2: LGHNA and YSLEER. The CDR3 is 15 residues long. After removal of 4 bases from V and 3 bases from J, the junction contained 4 bases not matched to a gene. The CDR3 region has the DNA TGCGCCAGCAGCCCCGGGACTAGCTTCTACAATGAGCAGTTCTTC. It codes for CASSPGTSFYNEQFF.

This clonotype was observed at least ten times. V usage is TRBV7-2 and J usage is TRBJ2-3; D is unclear. Looked up from germline, CDR1 is SGHTA and CDR2 is FQGNSA. The CDR3 sequence is 14 residues long. V lost 2 bases and J 1 base, leaving 7 bases between the germline ends. The CDR3 DNA reads TGTGCCAGCAGCTTATTTCTGGGCACAGATACGCAGTATTTT. The encoded protein is CASSLFLGTDTQYF.

The chain joins TRBV6-2 or TRBV6-3 to TRBJ1-2, with 9 positions matching TRBD1. Germline V gene data show CDR1 as MNHEY and CDR2 as SVGEGT. The CDR3 contains 15 residues. Unmatched junction bases numbered 7, after V lost 5 bases and J lost 3 bases. In nucleotides, the CDR3 is TGTGCCAGCAGTCCTGGGACAGGGCGACACTATGGCTACACCTTC. Translation gives CASSPGTGRHYGYTF.

The table lists this clonotype with many counts. J is TRBJ2-7 and V is TRBV20-1; no definite D call. CDR3 length equals 12 residues. From germline, CDR1 is DFQATT and CDR2 SNEGSKA (reference sequence). Deletions cut 5 bases from V and 0 bases from J, with 8 bases between. Written as DNA, the CDR3 is TGCAGTGCTCCACCGAGCTCCTACGAGCAGTACTTC. This translates into CSAPPSSYEQYF.

The CDR3 nucleotides are TGTGCCAGCAGCTCGTACGAGGCTATCTATGGCTACACCTTC. Translated: CASSSYEAIYGYTF. J is TRBJ1-2 and V is TRBV7-2; no clear D. The germline CDR1 and CDR2 sequences are SGHTA and FQGNSA. The CDR3 runs 14 residues. V gave up 4 bases and J gave up 4 bases, with 13 bases separating them.

This clonotype appeared many times. The chain combines TRBV4-3 with TRBJ2-3, with unresolved D. The V end was cut by 1 base, the J end by 3 bases, with 8 bases between. Germline CDR1 and CDR2: LGHNA and YSLEER. The CDR3 length is 14 residues. The CDR3 DNA reads as TGCGCCAGCAGCCAAGGAGCATGGACAGATACGCAGTATTTT. This sequence encodes CASSQGAWTDTQYF.

The rearrangement links TRBV10-3 to TRBJ2-5; D gene uncertain. The CDR3 length is 14 residues. CDR1 is ENHRY, CDR2 SYGVKD, per germline. Trimming cost V 4 bases and J 1 base, with 10 bases left between them. The CDR3 DNA sequence: TGTGCCATCAGTGCTGGGGTCAGCCAAGAGACCCAGTACTTC. The encoded protein is CAISAGVSQETQYF.

V is TRBV12-3 or TRBV12-4 and J is TRBJ1-2; 11 nucleotides match TRBD1. The CDR3 has 14 residues. V trimming: 6 bases; J trimming: 7 bases; junction bases outside the gene matches: 7. As DNA, the CDR3 is TGTGCCAGCAGATCCTCCGGGACAGGGGGTGGCTACACCTTC. Translated: CASRSSGTGGGYTF.

This clonotype was observed a handful of times. The chain has TRBV6-6 and TRBJ2-7; tentatively, D is TRBD1 (6 bases). Germline loops: CDR1 MNHNY, CDR2 SVGAGI (reference sequence). V lost 5 bases to trimming and J lost 10 bases, with 18 bases between them. The CDR3 spans 13 residues. The CDR3 spells CASSPQGTSDQYF. Written as DNA, the CDR3 is TGTGCCAGCAGTCCTCAGGGGACCTCGGACCAGTACTTC.

This clonotype has just a few counts. The chain is built from TRBV7-2 and TRBJ2-2, with 8 bases aligning to TRBD2. This CDR3 is built from 16 residues. CDR1 is SGHTA and CDR2 is FQGNSA in the germline V gene. The J segment lost 7 bases and the V segment lost 1 base, leaving 8 bases of the junction unmatched. CDR3 sequence: CASSLVPAGDGGELFF. The CDR3 DNA follows: TGTGCCAGCAGCTTAGTACCAGCGGGGGACGGCGGGGAGCTGTTTTTT. Filled out from reference TRBV7-2 and TRBJ2-2, the complete variable domain reads GAGVSQSPSNKVTEKGKDVELRCDPISGHTALYWYRQSLGQGLEFLIYFQGNSAPDKSGLPSDRFSAERTGGSVSTLTIQRTQQEDSAVYLCASSLVPAGDGGELFFGEGSRLTVL.